Described below is a single T cell receptor beta chain sequence and its context. Its cognate antigen is unknown. TCRdb redid the calling of the RACE reads with MiXCR, one entry per CDR3 protein. The repertoire holds over 55,000 distinct CDR3 sequences, with 11% as singletons. The sample comes from a study of human T cells and chemical hapten exposure. General study findings and limits: All donors were alopecia patients, so their immunity may differ from that of healthy people.

As to time point: patch test 3, about 24 weeks after DPC sensitization. Sample treatment: therapeutic diphenylcyclopropenone sensitization with weekly scalp DPC. The study enrolled 18 to 70-year-old alopecia patients suitable for DPC. Trimming cost V 5 bases and J 4 bases, with 17 bases left between them. This CDR3 region has 15 residues. CDR1 is SGHRS, CDR2 YFSETQ, per germline. This TCR came from a woman aged 45-59 years with alopecia areata. Some clones in this sample may be carry-over from other donors' samples. The chain employs TRBV5-1 and TRBJ2-3, with a possible D match to TRBD2 (6 bases). Sequencing was performed on whole blood, taken in connection with sensitization to the hapten diphenylcyclopropenone (DPC). The CDR3 sequence is CASSRIPGGSDTQYF. DNA for the CDR3: TGCGCCAGCAGTCGCATTCCCGGGGGATCAGATACGCAGTATTTT.